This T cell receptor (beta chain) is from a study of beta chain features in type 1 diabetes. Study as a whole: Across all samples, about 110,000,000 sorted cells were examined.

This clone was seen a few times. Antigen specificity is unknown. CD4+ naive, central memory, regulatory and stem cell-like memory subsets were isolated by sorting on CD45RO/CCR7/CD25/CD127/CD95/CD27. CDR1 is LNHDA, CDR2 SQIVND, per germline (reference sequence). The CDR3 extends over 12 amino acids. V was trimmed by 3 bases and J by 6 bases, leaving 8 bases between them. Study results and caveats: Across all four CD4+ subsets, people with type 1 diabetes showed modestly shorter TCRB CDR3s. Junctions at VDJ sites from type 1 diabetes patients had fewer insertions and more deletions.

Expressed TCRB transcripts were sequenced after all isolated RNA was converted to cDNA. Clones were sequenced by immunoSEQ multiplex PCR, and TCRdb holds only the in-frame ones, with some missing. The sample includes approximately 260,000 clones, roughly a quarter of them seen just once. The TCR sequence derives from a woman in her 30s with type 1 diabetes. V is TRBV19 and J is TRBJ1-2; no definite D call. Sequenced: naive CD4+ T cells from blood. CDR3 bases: TGTGCCAGTAGTATTTGGGGAGATGGCTACACCTTC. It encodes CASSIWGDGYTF.